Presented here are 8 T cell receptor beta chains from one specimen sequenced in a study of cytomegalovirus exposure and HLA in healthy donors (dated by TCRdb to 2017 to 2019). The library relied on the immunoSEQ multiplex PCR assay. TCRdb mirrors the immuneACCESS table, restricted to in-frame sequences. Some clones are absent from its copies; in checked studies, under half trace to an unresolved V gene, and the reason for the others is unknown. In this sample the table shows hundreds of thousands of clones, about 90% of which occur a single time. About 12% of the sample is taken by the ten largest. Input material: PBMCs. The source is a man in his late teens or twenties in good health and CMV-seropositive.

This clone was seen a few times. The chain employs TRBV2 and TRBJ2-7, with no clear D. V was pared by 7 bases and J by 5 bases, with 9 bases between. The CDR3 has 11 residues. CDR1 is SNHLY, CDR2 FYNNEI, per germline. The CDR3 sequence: CASIIWHEQYF. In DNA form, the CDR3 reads TGTGCCAGCATCATATGGCACGAGCAGTACTTC. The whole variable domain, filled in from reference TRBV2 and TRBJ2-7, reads EPEVTQTPSHQVTQMGQEVILRCVPISNHLYFYWYRQILGQKVEFLVSFYNNEISEKSEIFDDQFSVERPDGSNFTLKIRSTKLEDSAMYFCASIIWHEQYFGPGTRLTVT.

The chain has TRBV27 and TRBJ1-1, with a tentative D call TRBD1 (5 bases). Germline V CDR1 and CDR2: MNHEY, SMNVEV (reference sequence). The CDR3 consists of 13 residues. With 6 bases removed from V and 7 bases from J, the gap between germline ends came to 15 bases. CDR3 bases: TGTGCCAGCAGCACGAGGGACGGGTTTGAAGCTTTCTTT. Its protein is CASSTRDGFEAFF.

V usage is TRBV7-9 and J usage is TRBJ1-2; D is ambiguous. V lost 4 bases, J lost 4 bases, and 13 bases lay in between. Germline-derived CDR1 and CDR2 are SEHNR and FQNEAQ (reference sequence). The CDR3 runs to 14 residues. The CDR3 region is CASSSEVGGYGYTF. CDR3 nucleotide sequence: TGTGCCAGCAGCTCGGAGGTCGGTGGCTATGGCTACACCTTC.

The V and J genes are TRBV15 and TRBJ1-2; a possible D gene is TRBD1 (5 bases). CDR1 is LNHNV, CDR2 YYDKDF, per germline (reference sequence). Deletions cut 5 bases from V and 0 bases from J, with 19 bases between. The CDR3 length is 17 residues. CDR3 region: CATSRRPRDGPNYGYTF. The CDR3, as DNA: TGTGCCACCAGCCGCCGACCCCGGGACGGTCCTAACTATGGCTACACCTTC.

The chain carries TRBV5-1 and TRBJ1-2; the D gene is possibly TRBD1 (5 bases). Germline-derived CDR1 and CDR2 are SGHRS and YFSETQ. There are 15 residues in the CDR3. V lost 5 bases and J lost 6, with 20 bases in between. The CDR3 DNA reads TGCGCCAGCAGTTATCAGGGAGTCAGGCGTGATGGCTACACCTTC. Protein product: CASSYQGVRRDGYTF.

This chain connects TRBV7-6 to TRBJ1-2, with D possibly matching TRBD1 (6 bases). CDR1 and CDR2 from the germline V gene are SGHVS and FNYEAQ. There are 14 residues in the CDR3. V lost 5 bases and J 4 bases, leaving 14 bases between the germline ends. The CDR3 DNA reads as TGTGCCAGCAGCCCGCGGGGAGGGGGCTATGGCTACACCTTC. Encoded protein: CASSPRGGGYGYTF.

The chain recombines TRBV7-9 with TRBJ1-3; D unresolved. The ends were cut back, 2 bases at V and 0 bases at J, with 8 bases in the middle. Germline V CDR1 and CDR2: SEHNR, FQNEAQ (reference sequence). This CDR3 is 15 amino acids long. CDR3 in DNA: TGTGCCAGCAGCTTAAGCGGCAACTCTGGAAACACCATATATTTT. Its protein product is CASSLSGNSGNTIYF.

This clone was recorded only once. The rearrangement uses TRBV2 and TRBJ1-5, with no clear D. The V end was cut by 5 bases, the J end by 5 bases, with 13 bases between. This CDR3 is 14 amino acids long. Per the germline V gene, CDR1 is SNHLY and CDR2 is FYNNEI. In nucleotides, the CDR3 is TGTGCCAGCAGTAATCTAGGGTCCGATCAGCCCCAGCATTTT. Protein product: CASSNLGSDQPQHF.